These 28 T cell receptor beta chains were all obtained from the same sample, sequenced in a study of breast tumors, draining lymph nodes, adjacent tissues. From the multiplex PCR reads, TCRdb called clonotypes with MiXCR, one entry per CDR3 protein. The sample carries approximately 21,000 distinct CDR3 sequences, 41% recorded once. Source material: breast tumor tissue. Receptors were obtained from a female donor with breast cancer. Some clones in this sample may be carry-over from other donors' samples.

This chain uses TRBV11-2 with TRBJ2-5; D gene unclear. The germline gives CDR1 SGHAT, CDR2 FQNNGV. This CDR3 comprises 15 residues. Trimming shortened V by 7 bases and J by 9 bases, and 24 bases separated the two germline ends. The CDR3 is CASTRRLGAALPQYF. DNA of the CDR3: TGTGCCAGCACCCGTCGACTGGGCGCAGCCCTGCCCCAGTACTTC.

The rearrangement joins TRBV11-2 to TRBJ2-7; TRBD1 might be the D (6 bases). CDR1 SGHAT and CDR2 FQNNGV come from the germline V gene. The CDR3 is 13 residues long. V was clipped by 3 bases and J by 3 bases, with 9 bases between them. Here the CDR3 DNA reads TGTGCCAGCAGCTTGGACAGATACTACGAGCAGTACTTC. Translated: CASSLDRYYEQYF.

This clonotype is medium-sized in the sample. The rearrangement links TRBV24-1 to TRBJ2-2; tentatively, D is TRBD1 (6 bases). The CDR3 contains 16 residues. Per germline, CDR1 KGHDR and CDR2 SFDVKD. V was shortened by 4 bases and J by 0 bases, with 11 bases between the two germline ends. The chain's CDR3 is CATSDFRGPNTGELFF. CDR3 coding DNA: TGTGCCACCAGTGACTTCAGGGGACCGAACACCGGGGAGCTGTTTTTT.

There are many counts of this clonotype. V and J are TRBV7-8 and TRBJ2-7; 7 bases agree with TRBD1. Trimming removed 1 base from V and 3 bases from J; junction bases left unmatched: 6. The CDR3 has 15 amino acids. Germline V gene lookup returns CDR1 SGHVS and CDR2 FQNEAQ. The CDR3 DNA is TGTGCCAGCAGCTTAGGACAGGGCCAGAACTACGAGCAGTACTTC. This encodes CASSLGQGQNYEQYF.

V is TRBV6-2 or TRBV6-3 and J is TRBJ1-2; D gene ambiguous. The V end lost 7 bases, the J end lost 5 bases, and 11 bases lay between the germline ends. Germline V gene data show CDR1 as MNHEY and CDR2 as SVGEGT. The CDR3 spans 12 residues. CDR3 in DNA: TGTGCCAGCAACTTGGGAAGTTATGGCTACACCTTC. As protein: CASNLGSYGYTF.

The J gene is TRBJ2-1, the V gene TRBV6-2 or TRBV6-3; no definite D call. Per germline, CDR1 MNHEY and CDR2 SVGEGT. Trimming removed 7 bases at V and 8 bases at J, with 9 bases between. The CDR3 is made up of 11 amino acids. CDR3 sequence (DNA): TGTGCCAGCACCCAGTACGATGAGCAGTTCTTC. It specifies CASTQYDEQFF.

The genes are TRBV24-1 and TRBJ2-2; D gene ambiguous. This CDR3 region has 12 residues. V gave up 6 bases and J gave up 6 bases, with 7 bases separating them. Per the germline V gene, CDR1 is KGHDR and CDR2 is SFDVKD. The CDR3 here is CATSISSGELFF. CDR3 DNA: TGTGCCACCAGTATATCCTCCGGGGAGCTGTTTTTT.

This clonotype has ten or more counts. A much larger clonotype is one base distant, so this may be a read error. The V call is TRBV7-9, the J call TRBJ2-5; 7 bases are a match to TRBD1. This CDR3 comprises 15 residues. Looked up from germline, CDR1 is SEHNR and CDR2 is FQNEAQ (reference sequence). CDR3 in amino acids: CASSPDRVIGETQHF. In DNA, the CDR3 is TGTGCCAGCAGCCCCGACAGGGTGATCGGAGAGACCCAGCACTTC.

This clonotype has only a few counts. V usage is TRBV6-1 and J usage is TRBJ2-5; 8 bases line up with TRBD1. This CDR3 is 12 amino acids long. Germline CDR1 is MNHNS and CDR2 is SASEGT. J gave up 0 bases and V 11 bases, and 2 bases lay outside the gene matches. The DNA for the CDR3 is TGTGCCCGACAGGGGAACCAAGAGACCCAGTACTTC. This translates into CARQGNQETQYF.

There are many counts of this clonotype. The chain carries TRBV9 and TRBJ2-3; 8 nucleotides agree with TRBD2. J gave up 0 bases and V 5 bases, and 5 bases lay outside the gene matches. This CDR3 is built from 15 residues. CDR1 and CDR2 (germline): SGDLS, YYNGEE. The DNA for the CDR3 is TGTGCCAGCAGGGGAACTAGCGGAAGCACAGATACGCAGTATTTT. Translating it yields CASRGTSGSTDTQYF.

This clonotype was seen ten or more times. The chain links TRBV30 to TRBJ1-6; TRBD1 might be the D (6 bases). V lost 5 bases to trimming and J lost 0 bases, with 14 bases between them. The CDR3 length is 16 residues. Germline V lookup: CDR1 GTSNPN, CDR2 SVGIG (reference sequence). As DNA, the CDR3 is TGTGCCTGGGGGGACGGACAGAGCTCCTATAATTCACCCCTCCACTTT. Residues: CAWGDGQSSYNSPLHF.

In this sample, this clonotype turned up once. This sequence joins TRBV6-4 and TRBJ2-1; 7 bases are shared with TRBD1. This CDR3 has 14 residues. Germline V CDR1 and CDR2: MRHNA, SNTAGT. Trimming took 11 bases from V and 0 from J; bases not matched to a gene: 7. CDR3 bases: TGTGCCCCCGAGACAGGGAGCTCCTACAATGAGCAGTTCTTC. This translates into CAPETGSSYNEQFF.

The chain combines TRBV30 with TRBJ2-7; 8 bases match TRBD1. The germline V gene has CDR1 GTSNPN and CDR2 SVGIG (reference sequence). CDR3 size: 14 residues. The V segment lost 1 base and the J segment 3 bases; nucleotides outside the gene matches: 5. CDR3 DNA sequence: TGTGCCTGGAGTGCCGACAGGGGAAGCTACGAGCAGTACTTC. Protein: CAWSADRGSYEQYF.

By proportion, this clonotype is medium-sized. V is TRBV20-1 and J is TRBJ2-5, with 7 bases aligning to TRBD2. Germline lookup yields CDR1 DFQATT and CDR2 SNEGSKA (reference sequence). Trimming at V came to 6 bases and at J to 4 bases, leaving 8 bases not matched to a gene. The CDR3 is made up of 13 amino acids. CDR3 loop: CSAGRERAETQYF. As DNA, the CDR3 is TGCAGTGCAGGGAGGGAGAGGGCAGAGACCCAGTACTTC.

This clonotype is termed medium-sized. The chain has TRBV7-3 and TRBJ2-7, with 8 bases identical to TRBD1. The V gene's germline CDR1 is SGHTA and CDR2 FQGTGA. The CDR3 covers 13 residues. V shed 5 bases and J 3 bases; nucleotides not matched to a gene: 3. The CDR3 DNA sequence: TGTGCCAGCAGCGATGGACAGGGCTACGAGCAGTACTTC. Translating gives CASSDGQGYEQYF. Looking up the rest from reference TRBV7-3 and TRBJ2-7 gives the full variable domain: GAGVSQTPSNKVTEKGKYVELRCDPISGHTALYWYRQSLGQGPEFLIYFQGTGAADDSGLPNDRFFAVRPEGSVSTLKIQRTERGDSAVYLCASSDGQGYEQYFGPGTRLTVT.

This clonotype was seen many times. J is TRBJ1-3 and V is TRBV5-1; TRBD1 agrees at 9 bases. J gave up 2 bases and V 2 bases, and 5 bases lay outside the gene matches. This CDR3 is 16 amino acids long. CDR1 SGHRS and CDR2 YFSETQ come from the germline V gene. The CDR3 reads CASSLGTGIPGNTIYF. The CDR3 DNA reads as TGCGCCAGCAGCTTAGGGACAGGGATACCTGGAAACACCATATATTTT.

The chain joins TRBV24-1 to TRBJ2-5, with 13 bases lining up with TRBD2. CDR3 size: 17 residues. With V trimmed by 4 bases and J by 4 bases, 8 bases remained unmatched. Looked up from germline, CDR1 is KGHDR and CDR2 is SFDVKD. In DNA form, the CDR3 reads TGTGCCACCAGTGACCCCAGGACTAGCGGGAGAGTAGAGACCCAGTACTTC. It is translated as CATSDPRTSGRVETQYF.

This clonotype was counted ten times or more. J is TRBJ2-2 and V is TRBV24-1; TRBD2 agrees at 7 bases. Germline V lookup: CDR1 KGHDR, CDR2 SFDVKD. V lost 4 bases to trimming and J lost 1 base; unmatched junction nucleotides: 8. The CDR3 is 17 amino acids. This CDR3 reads CATSEPLGEGNTGELFF. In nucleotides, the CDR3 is TGTGCCACCAGTGAACCCCTCGGGGAGGGGAACACCGGGGAGCTGTTTTTT.

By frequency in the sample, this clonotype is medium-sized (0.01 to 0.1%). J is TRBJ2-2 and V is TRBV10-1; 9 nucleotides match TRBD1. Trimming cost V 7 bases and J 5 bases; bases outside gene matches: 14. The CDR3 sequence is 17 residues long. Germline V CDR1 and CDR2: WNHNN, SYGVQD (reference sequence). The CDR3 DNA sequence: TGCGCCAGCATTTGTACAGGGGGCGAGGCTGATACCGGGGAGCTGTTTTTT. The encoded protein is CASICTGGEADTGELFF.

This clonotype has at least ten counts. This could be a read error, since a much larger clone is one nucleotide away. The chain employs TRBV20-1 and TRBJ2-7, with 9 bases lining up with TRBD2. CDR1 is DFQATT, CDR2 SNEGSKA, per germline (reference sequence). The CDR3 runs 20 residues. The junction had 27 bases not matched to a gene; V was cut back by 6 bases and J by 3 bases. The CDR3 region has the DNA TGCAGTGCCCTATCGCGAAGGACTAGCGCGACCATACACCTAAACTACGAGCAGTACTTC. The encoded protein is CSALSRRTSATIHLNYEQYF.

CDR3 sequence (DNA): TGTGCCAGCAGCCAAGAGGGGGCAGGGTTTGATAGCTACACCTTC. Protein sequence: CASSQEGAGFDSYTF. The rearrangement uses TRBV3-1 and TRBJ1-2; TRBD1 might be the D (6 bases). Germline CDR1 reads LGHDT; CDR2 reads YNNKEL (reference sequence). The CDR3 has 15 residues. Trimming took 0 bases from V and 9 from J, leaving 17 bases between them.

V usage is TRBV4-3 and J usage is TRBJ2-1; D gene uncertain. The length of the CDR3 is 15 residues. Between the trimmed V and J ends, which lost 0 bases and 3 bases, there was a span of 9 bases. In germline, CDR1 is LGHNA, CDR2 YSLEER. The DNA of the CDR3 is TGCGCCAGCAGCCAAGAGGTCAGCTACTACAATGAGCAGTTCTTC. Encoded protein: CASSQEVSYYNEQFF.

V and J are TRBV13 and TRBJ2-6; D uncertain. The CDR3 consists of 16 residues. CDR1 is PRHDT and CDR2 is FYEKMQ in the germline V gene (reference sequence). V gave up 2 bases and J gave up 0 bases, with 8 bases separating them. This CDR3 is CASSLSLISGANVLTF. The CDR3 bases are TGTGCCAGCAGCTTATCCCTGATCTCTGGGGCCAACGTCCTGACTTTC.

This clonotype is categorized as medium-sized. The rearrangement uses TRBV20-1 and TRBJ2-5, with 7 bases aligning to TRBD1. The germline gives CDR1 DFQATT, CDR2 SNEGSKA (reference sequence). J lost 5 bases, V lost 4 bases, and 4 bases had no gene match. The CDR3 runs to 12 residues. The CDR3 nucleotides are TGCAGTGCTAATAGGGGGCTTGAGACCCAGTACTTC. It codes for CSANRGLETQYF.

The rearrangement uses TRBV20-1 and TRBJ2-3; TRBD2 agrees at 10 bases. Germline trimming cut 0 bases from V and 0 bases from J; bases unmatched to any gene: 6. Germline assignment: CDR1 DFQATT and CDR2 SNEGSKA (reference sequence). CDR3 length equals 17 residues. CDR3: CSARDPSGRGSTDTQYF. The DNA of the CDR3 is TGCAGTGCTAGAGACCCTAGCGGGAGAGGAAGCACAGATACGCAGTATTTT.

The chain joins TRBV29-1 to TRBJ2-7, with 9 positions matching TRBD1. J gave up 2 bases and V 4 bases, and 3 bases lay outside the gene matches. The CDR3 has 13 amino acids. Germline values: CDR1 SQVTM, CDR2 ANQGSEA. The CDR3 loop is CSVADRGPYEQYF. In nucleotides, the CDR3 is TGCAGCGTTGCGGACAGGGGTCCCTACGAGCAGTACTTC.

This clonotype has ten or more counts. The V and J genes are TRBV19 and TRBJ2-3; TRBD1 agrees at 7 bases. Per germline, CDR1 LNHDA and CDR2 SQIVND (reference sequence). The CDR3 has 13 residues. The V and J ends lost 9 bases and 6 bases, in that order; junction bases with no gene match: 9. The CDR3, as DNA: TGTGCCAGCACCCAGGGGGTCCCGGATACGCAGTATTTT. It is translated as CASTQGVPDTQYF. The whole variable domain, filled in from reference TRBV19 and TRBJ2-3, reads DGGITQSPKYLFRKEGQNVTLSCEQNLNHDAMYWYRQDPGQGLRLIYYSQIVNDFQKGDIAEGYSVSREKKESFPLTVTSAQKNPTAFYLCASTQGVPDTQYFGPGTRLTVL.

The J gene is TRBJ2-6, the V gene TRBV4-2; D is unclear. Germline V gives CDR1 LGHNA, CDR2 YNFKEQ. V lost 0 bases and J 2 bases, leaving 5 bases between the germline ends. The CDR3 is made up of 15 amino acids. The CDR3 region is CASSQEGTGANVLTF. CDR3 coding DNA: TGTGCCAGCAGCCAAGAGGGAACTGGGGCCAACGTCCTGACTTTC.